A single sample is the source of the 26 T cell receptor beta chains below, sequenced in a study of T-cell reconstitution after alpha-beta-depleted transplantation in children. TCRbeta library construction was performed incorporating unique molecular identifiers. TCRdb reprocessed the PCR reads via MiXCR and lists one record per CDR3 protein. There are approximately 120,000 distinct CDR3 sequences in the sample; about 9.6% occur only once, and around 24% lies in the top ten. Source: PBMCs, mostly from graft donor cells, taken 180 days after TCRalphabeta/CD19-depleted stem cell transplant. The receptor set was obtained from a girl under two years old who had a stem cell transplant for combined immunodeficiency, so the T cells may come from the graft donor.

The rearrangement joins TRBV5-6 to TRBJ2-7; D unresolved. The CDR3 is 13 amino acids. Germline CDR1 SGHDT, CDR2 YYEEEE. V was clipped by 0 bases and J by 4 bases, with 8 bases between them. CDR3 DNA sequence: TGTGCCAGCAGCTTGGACTCACAATACGAGCAGTACTTC. This codes for CASSLDSQYEQYF.

This clonotype was seen repeatedly, ten times or more. The chain is built from TRBV6-2 or TRBV6-3 and TRBJ1-1; D is undetermined. This CDR3 comprises 12 residues. The V end was cut by 5 bases, the J end by 1 base, with 5 bases between. Germline V gene sequence: CDR1 MNHEY, CDR2 SVGEGT. The chain's CDR3 is CASSRGNTEAFF. The CDR3 coding sequence is TGTGCCAGCAGTAGAGGGAACACTGAAGCTTTCTTT.

The sample holds a few counts of this clonotype. The rearrangement joins TRBV19 to TRBJ2-3, with D hard to call. V was pared by 10 bases and J by 1 base, with 12 bases between. Germline CDR1 and CDR2: LNHDA and SQIVND (reference sequence). CDR3 length: 13 residues. This chain's CDR3 is CATSKGGTDTQYF. CDR3 DNA: TGTGCCACGTCCAAGGGCGGCACAGATACGCAGTATTTT. Looking up the rest from reference TRBV19 and TRBJ2-3 gives the full variable domain: DGGITQSPKYLFRKEGQNVTLSCEQNLNHDAMYWYRQDPGQGLRLIYYSQIVNDFQKGDIAEGYSVSREKKESFPLTVTSAQKNPTAFYLCATSKGGTDTQYFGPGTRLTVL.

The V call is TRBV20-1, the J call TRBJ2-1, with D possibly matching TRBD1 (6 bases). The CDR3 extends over 17 amino acids. Trimming removed 0 bases from V and 5 bases from J, with 20 bases in between. CDR1 and CDR2 (germline): DFQATT, SNEGSKA (reference sequence). The DNA of the CDR3 is TGCAGTGCTAGAGATCCTCTTACAGGGAACCCGCACAATGAGCAGTTCTTC. It encodes CSARDPLTGNPHNEQFF.

This clonotype appeared many times. The chain is built from TRBV20-1 and TRBJ1-6; D is possibly TRBD1 (5 bases). Germline V gives CDR1 DFQATT, CDR2 SNEGSKA (reference sequence). This CDR3 is 17 amino acids long. Trimming shortened V by 0 bases and J by 8 bases, and 20 bases separated the two germline ends. This CDR3 is CSARETIGQIGDSPLHF. The CDR3 bases are TGCAGTGCTAGAGAAACCATCGGACAAATTGGTGATTCACCCCTCCACTTT.

This chain links TRBV7-2 with TRBJ2-1; 11 positions agree with TRBD2. Germline assignment: CDR1 SGHTA and CDR2 FQGNSA. Unmatched junction bases numbered 6, after V lost 3 bases and J lost 5 bases. This CDR3 is built from 16 residues. The CDR3 sequence: CASSLPSGRWDNEQFF. CDR3 nucleotides: TGTGCCAGCAGCTTGCCTAGCGGGAGGTGGGACAATGAGCAGTTCTTC.

V is TRBV2 and J is TRBJ2-2; D is undetermined. V was clipped by 3 bases and J by 6 bases, with 5 bases between them. Looked up from germline, CDR1 is SNHLY and CDR2 is FYNNEI. This CDR3 is built from 12 residues. The CDR3 bases are TGTGCCAGCAGTGAGGGCCCCGGGGAGCTGTTTTTT. It specifies CASSEGPGELFF.

This clonotype was seen repeatedly, ten times or more. This sequence joins TRBV4-3 and TRBJ2-1; tentatively, D is TRBD2 (6 bases). Trimming pared 1 base from V and 8 bases from J, leaving 9 bases between. CDR1 LGHNA and CDR2 YSLEER come from the germline V gene. The CDR3 extends over 13 amino acids. CDR3 coding DNA: TGCGCCAGCAGCCAAGGCGGGGTCGATGAGCAGTTCTTC. This encodes CASSQGGVDEQFF.

The chain couples TRBV19 to TRBJ1-1; tentative D call: TRBD1 (5 bases). In germline, CDR1 is LNHDA, CDR2 SQIVND (reference sequence). This CDR3 region has 14 residues. V was clipped by 5 bases and J by 0 bases, with 10 bases between them. CDR3 sequence (DNA): TGTGCCAGTAGTTGGGGGAACGTGAACACTGAAGCTTTCTTT. Its translation is CASSWGNVNTEAFF.

The V call is TRBV29-1, the J call TRBJ1-3; the D is unclear. V lost 0 bases and J lost 2, with 17 bases in between. Germline V gene lookup returns CDR1 SQVTM and CDR2 ANQGSEA. This CDR3 is 17 amino acids long. CDR3 sequence (DNA): TGCAGCGTTGAAGATCTTCTCGGGCCATCAGCTGGAAACACCATATATTTT. Its translation: CSVEDLLGPSAGNTIYF.

This clonotype came up many times. The V and J genes are TRBV9 and TRBJ2-7; 14 nucleotides agree with TRBD2. The V segment lost 3 bases and the J segment 5 bases; nucleotides outside the gene matches: 1. The CDR3 length is 14 residues. Per germline, CDR1 SGDLS and CDR2 YYNGEE. Here the CDR3 DNA reads TGTGCCAGCAGCGGGACTAGCGGGAGGCACGAGCAGTACTTC. Translation gives CASSGTSGRHEQYF.

The chain is built from TRBV7-9 and TRBJ1-5; a weak D match, TRBD1 (6 bases). Between the trimmed V and J ends, which lost 5 bases and 0 bases, there was a span of 17 bases. This CDR3 has 17 amino acids. Looked up from germline, CDR1 is SEHNR and CDR2 is FQNEAQ (reference sequence). The CDR3 nucleotides read TGTGCCAGCAGCCCGGGGGGGACACTTTATAGCAATCAGCCCCAGCATTTT. Translating it yields CASSPGGTLYSNQPQHF.

The sample holds a few counts of this clonotype. The chain combines TRBV25-1 with TRBJ1-4; perhaps TRBD1 as D (5 bases). V gave up 5 bases and J gave up 4 bases, with 14 bases separating them. CDR1 and CDR2 (germline): MGHDK, SYGVNS. The CDR3 runs 15 residues. This chain's CDR3 is CASSNNRDFNEKLFF. CDR3 bases: TGTGCCAGCAGTAATAACCGGGACTTTAATGAAAAACTGTTTTTT.

The genes are TRBV5-1 and TRBJ2-1; 7 nucleotides line up with TRBD2. The germline V gene encodes CDR1 SGHRS and CDR2 YFSETQ. V lost 0 bases and J lost 5; bases outside the gene matches: 5. This CDR3 is 15 amino acids long. CDR3: CASSLELAGHNEQFF. CDR3 nucleotides: TGCGCCAGCAGCTTGGAATTAGCGGGTCACAATGAGCAGTTCTTC.

This rearrangement joins TRBV5-1 to TRBJ2-2; a possible D gene is TRBD1 (7 bases). The germline gives CDR1 SGHRS, CDR2 YFSETQ. The V end was cut by 4 bases, the J end by 4 bases, with 17 bases between. The CDR3 is made up of 16 amino acids. CDR3 sequence (DNA): TGCGCCAGCAGCCCCAGGGGGGCAGAAAGCACCGGGGAGCTGTTTTTT. Its protein product is CASSPRGAESTGELFF.

V and J are TRBV5-1 and TRBJ2-1, with 8 bases matching TRBD1. This CDR3 region has 15 residues. V gave up 4 bases and J gave up 4 bases; unmatched junction bases: 7. The germline gives CDR1 SGHRS, CDR2 YFSETQ. The CDR3: CASSLRDRPYNEQFF. The DNA of the CDR3 is TGCGCCAGCAGCCTAAGGGACAGGCCGTACAATGAGCAGTTCTTC.

This chain links TRBV20-1 with TRBJ2-5, with D possibly matching TRBD2 (6 bases). V dropped 4 bases and J dropped 4 bases, with 13 bases sitting between them. The germline gives CDR1 DFQATT, CDR2 SNEGSKA (reference sequence). The length of the CDR3 is 13 residues. This CDR3 is CSATPGGAETQYF. The CDR3 DNA sequence: TGCAGTGCTACCCCTGGAGGGGCAGAGACCCAGTACTTC.

This clonotype was recorded at least ten times. This chain joins TRBV7-2 and TRBJ1-1, with a weak D call TRBD1 (5 bases). The CDR3 runs 15 residues. Looked up from germline, CDR1 is SGHTA and CDR2 is FQGNSA. The V end was cut by 1 base, the J end by 2 bases, with 11 bases between. The CDR3 bases are TGTGCCAGCAGCTTAGGGGGGTCAGCAAACACTGAAGCTTTCTTT. Translation: CASSLGGSANTEAFF.

The chain recombines TRBV14 with TRBJ2-7, with TRBD2 as a possible D gene (5 bases). The CDR3 covers 16 residues. Germline CDR1 is SGHDN and CDR2 is FVKESK. V was pared by 0 bases and J by 2 bases, with 14 bases between. CDR3: CASSQDSLAPTYEQYF. In DNA, the CDR3 is TGTGCCAGCAGCCAAGATTCGTTAGCGCCTACCTACGAGCAGTACTTC.

The rearrangement links TRBV4-2 to TRBJ2-7; 8 bases agree with TRBD1. Germline values: CDR1 LGHNA, CDR2 YNFKEQ. This CDR3 region has 16 residues. Trimming cost V 0 bases and J 5 bases; bases outside gene matches: 9. The CDR3 bases are TGTGCCAGCAGCCAAGATGGCGGACAGGGTGACGACGAGCAGTACTTC. Translation: CASSQDGGQGDDEQYF.

The J gene is TRBJ1-5, the V gene TRBV12-3 or TRBV12-4; maybe TRBD1 (6 bases). V gave up 5 bases and J gave up 0 bases, with 14 bases separating them. There are 16 residues in the CDR3. CDR3 sequence: CASSRDTANSNQPQHF. The CDR3 DNA is TGTGCCAGCAGTAGGGACACCGCGAATAGCAATCAGCCCCAGCATTTT.

V is TRBV5-1 and J is TRBJ1-2; possible D gene TRBD1, 5 bases. The CDR3 is 15 amino acids. From germline, CDR1 is SGHRS and CDR2 YFSETQ. V gave up 4 bases and J gave up 7 bases, with 20 bases separating them. The CDR3 sequence is CASSPEQAHRTGYTF. The DNA of the CDR3 is TGCGCCAGCAGCCCAGAACAGGCCCACAGGACTGGCTACACCTTC.

The rearrangement uses TRBV7-2 and TRBJ1-2; the D is unclear. Deletions cut 2 bases from V and 4 bases from J, with 5 bases between. Germline V gene lookup returns CDR1 SGHTA and CDR2 FQGNSA. This CDR3 spans 12 amino acids. CDR3 region: CASSLRTYGYTF. The CDR3 nucleotides read TGTGCCAGCAGCTTACGAACCTATGGCTACACCTTC.

The sample holds many counts of this clonotype. The J gene is TRBJ2-7, the V gene TRBV20-1, with 10 bases aligning to TRBD1. The CDR3 covers 13 residues. Per the germline V gene, CDR1 is DFQATT and CDR2 is SNEGSKA (reference sequence). The V and J ends lost 6 bases and 2 bases, in that order; junction bases with no gene match: 4. Here the CDR3 DNA reads TGCAGTGCCTCGGGACAGGGGACCTACGAGCAGTACTTC. Its protein is CSASGQGTYEQYF.

The chain joins TRBV6-1 to TRBJ2-1; TRBD2 matches 8 bases. J lost 2 bases, V lost 0 bases, and 9 bases had no gene match. This CDR3 is 18 amino acids long. The germline gives CDR1 MNHNS, CDR2 SASEGT. CDR3 amino acids: CASSEALSGRGPYNEQFF. The CDR3 coding sequence is TGTGCCAGCAGTGAAGCATTGAGCGGGAGAGGTCCCTACAATGAGCAGTTCTTC.

The chain uses TRBV29-1 and TRBJ2-3; 10 bases align to TRBD2. Germline loops: CDR1 SQVTM, CDR2 ANQGSEA. The CDR3 sequence is 15 residues long. V shed 5 bases and J 1 base; nucleotides not matched to a gene: 6. The CDR3 region has the DNA TGCAGCGTTTGTTTCCTAGCGGGGGGCACAGATACGCAGTATTTT. Amino acids: CSVCFLAGGTDTQYF.